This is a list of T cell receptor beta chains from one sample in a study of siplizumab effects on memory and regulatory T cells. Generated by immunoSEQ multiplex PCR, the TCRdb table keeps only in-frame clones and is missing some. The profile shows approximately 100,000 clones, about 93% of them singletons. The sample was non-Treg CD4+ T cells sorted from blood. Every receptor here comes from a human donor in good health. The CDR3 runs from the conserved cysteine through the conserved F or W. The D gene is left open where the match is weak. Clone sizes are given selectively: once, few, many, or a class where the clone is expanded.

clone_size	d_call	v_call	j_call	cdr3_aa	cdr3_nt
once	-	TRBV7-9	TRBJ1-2	CASSLAPKGGYTF	TGTGCCAGCAGCTTAGCCCCGAAGGGTGGCTACACCTTC
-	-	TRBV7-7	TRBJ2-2	CASSRDTRANTGELFF	TGTGCTAGCAGCCGAGACACCCGGGCGAACACCGGGGAGCTGTTTTTT
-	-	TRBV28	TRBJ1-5	CASSPQGWRNQPQHF	TGTGCCAGCAGTCCTCAGGGCTGGCGCAATCAGCCCCAGCATTTT
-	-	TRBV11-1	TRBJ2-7	CASSLERGAGEQYF	TGTGCCAGCAGCTTAGAACGTGGGGCGGGCGAGCAGTACTTC
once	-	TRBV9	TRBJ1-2	CASSVLGAYGYTF	TGTGCCAGCAGCGTACTCGGAGCCTATGGCTACACCTTC
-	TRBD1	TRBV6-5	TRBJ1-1	CASSHPGQQNTEAFF	TGTGCCAGTTCTCACCCGGGACAGCAGAACACTGAAGCTTTCTTT
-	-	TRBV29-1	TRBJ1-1	CSVRPGRENTEAFF	TGCAGCGTGCGGCCAGGGAGGGAGAACACTGAAGCTTTCTTT
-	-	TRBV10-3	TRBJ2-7	CAISESVILRGEQYF	TGTGCCATCAGTGAGTCCGTCATCCTTAGGGGAGAGCAGTACTTC
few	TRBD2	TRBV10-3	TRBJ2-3	CATQRSSGDFGQYF	TGTGCCACCCAGCGATCTAGCGGGGATTTCGGGCAGTATTTT
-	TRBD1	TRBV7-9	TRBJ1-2	CASSGGTARNYGYTF	TGTGCCAGCAGCGGAGGGACAGCCCGAAACTATGGCTACACCTTC
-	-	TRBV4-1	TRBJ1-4	CASSPVGLEEKLFF	TGCGCCAGCAGCCCCGTCGGGTTAGAGGAAAAACTGTTTTTT